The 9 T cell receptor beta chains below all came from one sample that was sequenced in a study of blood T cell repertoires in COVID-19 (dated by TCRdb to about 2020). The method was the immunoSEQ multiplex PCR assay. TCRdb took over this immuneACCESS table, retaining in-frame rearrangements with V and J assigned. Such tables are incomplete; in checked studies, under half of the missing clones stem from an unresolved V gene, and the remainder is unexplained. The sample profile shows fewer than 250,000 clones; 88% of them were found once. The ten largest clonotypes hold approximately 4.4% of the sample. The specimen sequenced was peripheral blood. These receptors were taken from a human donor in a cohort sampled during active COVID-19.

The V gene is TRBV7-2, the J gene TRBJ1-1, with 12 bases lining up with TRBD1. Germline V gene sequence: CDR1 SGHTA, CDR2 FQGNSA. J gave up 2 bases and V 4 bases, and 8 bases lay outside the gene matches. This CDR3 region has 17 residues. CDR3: CASSWGQGAQINTEAFF. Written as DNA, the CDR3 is TGTGCCAGCAGCTGGGGACAGGGGGCCCAAATAAACACTGAAGCTTTCTTT.

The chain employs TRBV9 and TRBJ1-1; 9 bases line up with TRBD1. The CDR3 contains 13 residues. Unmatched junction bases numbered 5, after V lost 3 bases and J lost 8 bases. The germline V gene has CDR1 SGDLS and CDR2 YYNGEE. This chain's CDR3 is CASSGDREGEAFF. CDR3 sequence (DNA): TGTGCCAGCAGCGGGGACAGGGAGGGGGAAGCTTTCTTT. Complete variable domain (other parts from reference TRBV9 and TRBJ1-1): DSGVTQTPKHLITATGQRVTLRCSPRSGDLSVYWYQQSLDQGLQFLIQYYNGEERAKGNILERFSAQQFPDLHSELNLSSLELGDSALYFCASSGDREGEAFFGQGTRLTVV.

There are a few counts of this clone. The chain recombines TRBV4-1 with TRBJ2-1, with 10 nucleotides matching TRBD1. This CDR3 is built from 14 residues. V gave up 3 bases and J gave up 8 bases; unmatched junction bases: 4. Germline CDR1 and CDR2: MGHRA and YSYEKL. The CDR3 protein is CASSQSGTGDEQFF. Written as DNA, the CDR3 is TGCGCCAGCAGCCAGTCCGGGACAGGGGATGAGCAGTTCTTC.

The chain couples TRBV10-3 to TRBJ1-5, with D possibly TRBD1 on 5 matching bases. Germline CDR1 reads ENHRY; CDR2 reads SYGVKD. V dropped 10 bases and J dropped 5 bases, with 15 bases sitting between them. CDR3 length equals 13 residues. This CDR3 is CASNGGDYQPQHF. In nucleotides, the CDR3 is TGTGCCAGCAACGGGGGGGATTATCAGCCCCAGCATTTT.

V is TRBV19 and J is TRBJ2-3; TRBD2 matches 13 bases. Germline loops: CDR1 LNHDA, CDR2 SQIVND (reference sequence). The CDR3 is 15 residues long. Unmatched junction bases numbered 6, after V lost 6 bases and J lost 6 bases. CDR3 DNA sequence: TGTGCCAGTAGGTGGACTAGCGGGAGCCTGGATACGCAGTATTTT. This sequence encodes CASRWTSGSLDTQYF.

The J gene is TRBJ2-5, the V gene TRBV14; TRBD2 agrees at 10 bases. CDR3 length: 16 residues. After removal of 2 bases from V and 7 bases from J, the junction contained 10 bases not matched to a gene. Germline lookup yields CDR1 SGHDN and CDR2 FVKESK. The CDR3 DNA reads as TGTGCCAGCAGCCAATTAGCGGGAGGAAGCGTGGGGACCCAGTACTTC. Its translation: CASSQLAGGSVGTQYF.

CDR3 sequence: CASSRQRIDYEQYF. CDR3 nucleotide sequence: TGTGCCAGCTCACGACAAAGAATTGACTACGAGCAGTACTTC. The chain recombines TRBV18 with TRBJ2-7; D is uncertain. CDR1 is KGHSH, CDR2 LQKENI, per germline. Deletions cut 4 bases from V and 3 bases from J, with 13 bases between. The CDR3 totals 14 residues.

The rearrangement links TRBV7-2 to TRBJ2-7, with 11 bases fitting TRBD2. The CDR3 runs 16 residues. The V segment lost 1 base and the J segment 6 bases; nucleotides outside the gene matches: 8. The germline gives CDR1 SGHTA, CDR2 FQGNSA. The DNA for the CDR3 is TGTGCCAGCAGCTTAGGTGGTAGCGGGGGGGCCTTCGAGCAGTACTTC. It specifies CASSLGGSGGAFEQYF. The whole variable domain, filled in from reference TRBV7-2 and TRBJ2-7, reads GAGVSQSPSNKVTEKGKDVELRCDPISGHTALYWYRQSLGQGLEFLIYFQGNSAPDKSGLPSDRFSAERTGGSVSTLTIQRTQQEDSAVYLCASSLGGSGGAFEQYFGPGTRLTVT.

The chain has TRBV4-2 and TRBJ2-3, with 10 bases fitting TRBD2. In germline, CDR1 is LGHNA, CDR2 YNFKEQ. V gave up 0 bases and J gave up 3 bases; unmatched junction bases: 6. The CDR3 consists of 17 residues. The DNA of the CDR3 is TGTGCCAGCAGCCAAGATGACCTAGCGGGAGTAACAGATACGCAGTATTTT. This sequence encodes CASSQDDLAGVTDTQYF.